This entry lists 9 T cell receptor beta chains sequenced from one sample in a study of T cell changes during pregnancy in multiple sclerosis. Method: immunoSEQ multiplex PCR; TCRdb's copy keeps in-frame clones and lacks some. Counted here are tens of thousands of clones, roughly 92% occurring once; the ten biggest clones make up under 2%. Sequencing used peripheral blood, obtained in the third trimester of pregnancy. The origin of the receptors is a female donor in good health, enrolled as a control in a pregnancy study.

CDR3 coding DNA: TGTGCCACCAGCCCCCCGTCCGGGACAGCCTACAATGAGCAGTTCTTC. Amino acids: CATSPPSGTAYNEQFF. J is TRBJ2-1 and V is TRBV15; 7 bases agree with TRBD1. V lost 5 bases to trimming and J lost 2 bases; unmatched junction nucleotides: 9. This CDR3 contains 16 residues. Per the germline V gene, CDR1 is LNHNV and CDR2 is YYDKDF (reference sequence).

This chain connects TRBV5-3 to TRBJ1-5, with D uncertain. TRBV5-3 belongs to the ORF category, with a function that is uncertain. CDR3 length equals 15 residues. Between the trimmed V and J ends, which lost 0 bases and 0 bases, there was a span of 7 bases. The CDR3 nucleotides read TGTGCCAGAAGCTTGGCCGAGTATAGCAATCAGCCCCAGCATTTT. Its translation is CARSLAEYSNQPQHF.

The chain carries TRBV5-1 and TRBJ2-5, with D tentatively TRBD1 (6 bases). The CDR3 consists of 16 residues. The V gene lost 0 bases and the J gene lost 5 bases, with 17 bases spanning the gap. Germline loops: CDR1 SGHRS, CDR2 YFSETQ. The CDR3 sequence is CASSLGIWGRWETQYF. The DNA of the CDR3 is TGCGCCAGCAGCTTGGGGATCTGGGGGCGCTGGGAGACCCAGTACTTC.

The chain links TRBV9 to TRBJ2-1; D perhaps matches TRBD2 (6 bases). Germline V gene sequence: CDR1 SGDLS, CDR2 YYNGEE. Trimming took 3 bases from V and 3 from J, leaving 13 bases between them. This CDR3 contains 15 residues. The CDR3 region is CASSALAAGYNEQFF. CDR3 nucleotide sequence: TGTGCCAGCAGCGCTTTAGCGGCAGGCTACAATGAGCAGTTCTTC.

The chain couples TRBV29-1 to TRBJ2-7, with TRBD1 identical over 8 bases. With 4 bases clipped from V and 6 bases from J, the junction kept 8 bases outside the gene matches. This CDR3 has 13 residues. Germline CDR1 is SQVTM and CDR2 is ANQGSEA. DNA for the CDR3: TGCAGCGTTGGCGGACAGGGTGGTCGCGAGCAGTACTTC. It encodes CSVGGQGGREQYF.

The chain combines TRBV15 with TRBJ1-2; D gene ambiguous. Germline assignment: CDR1 LNHNV and CDR2 YYDKDF (reference sequence). This CDR3 region has 13 residues. The ends were cut back, 1 base at V and 4 bases at J, with 7 bases in the middle. CDR3 protein: CATSRGAGYGYTF. The CDR3 DNA follows: TGTGCCACCAGCAGAGGGGCAGGCTATGGCTACACCTTC.

The rearrangement joins TRBV23-1 to TRBJ1-3; D is perhaps TRBD1 (5 bases). TRBV23-1 is noted as an ORF with a role that remains uncertain. The CDR3 spans 13 residues. Trimming pared 11 bases from V and 4 bases from J, leaving 15 bases between. CDR3 sequence: CAPRWTIGNTIYF. Written as DNA, the CDR3 is TGCGCCCCACGGTGGACAATCGGAAACACCATATATTTT.

This chain joins TRBV5-6 and TRBJ2-5, with 11 bases lining up with TRBD2. The DNA matches TRBJ2-7 better at its end, which makes the J call doubtful. This CDR3 spans 17 amino acids. Germline CDR1 is SGHDT and CDR2 is YYEEEE. CDR3: CASSRRPSGGSVDEQYF. In DNA form, the CDR3 reads TGTGCCAGCAGCCGGAGGCCTAGCGGGGGGAGCGTCGACGAGCAGTACTTC.

The chain recombines TRBV7-3 with TRBJ2-3; 14 bases agree with TRBD2. V lost 4 bases, J lost 5 bases, and 2 bases stayed unmatched. This CDR3 is built from 15 residues. Germline loops: CDR1 SGHTA, CDR2 FQGTGA. The CDR3 coding sequence is TGTGCCAGCAGCTCGGGGACTAGCGGGGGAGATACGCAGTATTTT. It is translated as CASSSGTSGGDTQYF.